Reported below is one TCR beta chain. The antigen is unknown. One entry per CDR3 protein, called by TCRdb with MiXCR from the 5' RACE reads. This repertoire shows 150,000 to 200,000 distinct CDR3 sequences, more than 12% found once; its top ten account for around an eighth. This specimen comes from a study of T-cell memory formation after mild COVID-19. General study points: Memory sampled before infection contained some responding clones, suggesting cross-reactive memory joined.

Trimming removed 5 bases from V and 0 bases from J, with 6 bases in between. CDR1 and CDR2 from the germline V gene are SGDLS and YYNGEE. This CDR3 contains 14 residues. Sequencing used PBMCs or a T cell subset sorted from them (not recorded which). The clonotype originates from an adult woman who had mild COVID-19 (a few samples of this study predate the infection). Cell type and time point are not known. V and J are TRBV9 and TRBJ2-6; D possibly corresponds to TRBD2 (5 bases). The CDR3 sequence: CASREGSGANVLTF. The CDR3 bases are TGTGCCAGCAGAGAGGGCTCTGGGGCCAACGTCCTGACTTTC.